This entry features one TCR beta chain sequence. Antigen specificity is unknown. The data were taken from a study of regulatory T cells in long-lasting Graves disease. General observations from the study: The study found TRBV28, TRBJ1-2 and TRBJ2-5 favored in persistent disease.

The time point was: newly diagnosed GD, antithyroid drugs for less than 3 months. RNA isolated from PBMCs was used to make the TCR library. V lost 4 bases to trimming and J lost 8 bases, with 11 bases between them. The CDR3 covers 12 residues. The germline V gene has CDR1 SQVTM and CDR2 ANQGSEA. Through Arm-PCR of CDR3 regions and iRepertoire HTBI primers, TCR beta libraries were built. TCRdb redid the calling of the multiplex PCR reads with MiXCR, one entry per CDR3 protein. The table records some 330,000 distinct CDR3 sequences, around 11% of them present only once. The data were also submitted as part of a second study, on T cells in Graves' hyperthyroidism and ophthalmopathy. As reported in that work: Diagnoses were made from clinical symptoms, serum measures (thyroxine and TRAb), thyroid ultrasound and orbital computed tomography.

The sample consisted of peripheral blood mononuclear cells (PBMCs), taken at new diagnosis, from a patient treated with antithyroid drugs. The sequence came from a woman aged 18-29 years with Graves disease. This rearrangement joins TRBV29-1 to TRBJ1-4, with D maybe TRBD1 (5 bases). The DNA for the CDR3 is TGCAGCGTTGTTTGGTCAGGGGAAAAACTGTTTTTT. The encoded protein is CSVVWSGEKLFF.